Shown below are 9 T cell receptor beta chains from a single sample sequenced in a study of OX40 agonist ivuxolimab in advanced cancers. Only in-frame clones appear in the TCRdb table, and some are missing; sequencing was by immunoSEQ multiplex PCR. The sample has tens of thousands of clones, roughly 84% seen once; the top ten hold 7.3%. This sample comprised CD4+ or CD8+ T cells sorted from blood, obtained in a trial of the OX40 agonist ivuxolimab. These receptors all come from an adult with an advanced solid tumor such as melanoma, head and neck, liver or kidney cancer.

This clone came up a few times. In DNA, the CDR3 is TGTGCCAGCAGCTTTTGGCAGGGTAAAACTGAAGCTTTCTTT. Protein product: CASSFWQGKTEAFF. The V gene is TRBV11-2, the J gene TRBJ1-1, with D possibly TRBD1 on 5 matching bases. V was cut by 3 bases and J by 5 bases, with 13 bases left in between. Per germline, CDR1 SGHAT and CDR2 FQNNGV. This CDR3 is 14 amino acids long.

Here the CDR3 reads CASSLSVGGEGSPLHF. The CDR3 DNA reads TGCGCCAGCAGCTTGAGTGTCGGGGGTGAGGGTTCACCCCTCCACTTT. This rearrangement joins TRBV5-1 to TRBJ1-6; possibly TRBD1 for D (5 bases). The germline CDR1 and CDR2 sequences are SGHRS and YFSETQ. Trimming stripped 1 base from V and 9 bases from J, with 17 bases between. The CDR3 has 16 amino acids.

The chain uses TRBV27 and TRBJ1-5, with 10 bases lining up with TRBD1. V lost 5 bases to trimming and J lost 5 bases; unmatched junction nucleotides: 3. The CDR3 is 14 amino acids. Germline V lookup: CDR1 MNHEY, CDR2 SMNVEV (reference sequence). CDR3 residues: CASSPGTGDQPQHF. In DNA, the CDR3 is TGTGCCAGCAGTCCTGGGACAGGGGATCAGCCCCAGCATTTT.

This clone was detected only once. The chain carries TRBV30 and TRBJ1-6; TRBD1 might be the D (5 bases). There are 14 residues in the CDR3. The germline V gene encodes CDR1 GTSNPN and CDR2 SVGIG (reference sequence). V dropped 6 bases and J dropped 12 bases, with 21 bases sitting between them. CDR3 nucleotides: TGTGCCTGTCGAAGGCAGGGCTCGGATTTACCCCTCCACTTT. Its translation is CACRRQGSDLPLHF.

V usage is TRBV6-5 and J usage is TRBJ1-6, with D hard to call. Trimming removed 6 bases from V and 3 bases from J, with 3 bases in between. CDR3 length equals 12 residues. Germline-derived CDR1 and CDR2 are MNHEY and SVGAGI. In DNA form, the CDR3 reads TGTGCCAGCAGGATCTATAATTCACCCCTCCACTTT. Its translation: CASRIYNSPLHF.

V gene TRBV11-2 combines with J gene TRBJ1-3; D unclear. The CDR3 contains 14 residues. The germline V and J ends were trimmed by 2 bases and 1 base, with 6 bases remaining between them. The germline V gene encodes CDR1 SGHAT and CDR2 FQNNGV. CDR3 nucleotides: TGTGCCAGCAGCTTAAAGGGTTCTGGAAACACCATATATTTT. Translating gives CASSLKGSGNTIYF.

The chain links TRBV6-6 to TRBJ1-2; D is perhaps TRBD1 (5 bases). CDR1 MNHNY and CDR2 SVGAGI come from the germline V gene (reference sequence). This CDR3 comprises 13 residues. The germline V and J ends were trimmed by 4 bases and 8 bases, with 14 bases remaining between them. The CDR3 nucleotides are TGTGCCAGCAGTTCCGCGGCAGGGTTAGGCTACACCTTC. Translated: CASSSAAGLGYTF.

The rearrangement links TRBV6-6 to TRBJ2-3; no clear D gene. The CDR3 totals 14 residues. Trimming left V 5 bases short and J 2 bases short, with 11 bases between. Germline assignment: CDR1 MNHNY and CDR2 SVGAGI (reference sequence). The CDR3 bases are TGTGCCAGCAGTCCCCCCTGGGACACAGATACGCAGTATTTT. Translating it yields CASSPPWDTDTQYF.

The chain employs TRBV5-6 and TRBJ2-5; D call uncertain. In germline, CDR1 is SGHDT, CDR2 YYEEEE. The ends were cut back, 1 base at V and 4 bases at J, with 2 bases in the middle. The CDR3 has 11 residues. In nucleotides, the CDR3 is TGTGCCAGCAGCTTGACAGAGACCCAGTACTTC. Translating it yields CASSLTETQYF.